This T cell receptor (beta chain) was documented in a study of blood T cell repertoires in COVID-19. In the study overall: Sources were T cells, B-cell-depleted T cells, or PBMCs; the material itself was cDNA or gDNA.

In the authors' methods: Researchers report that nucleated cell counts were estimated from reference gene primer amplification. Sequenced by immunoSEQ multiplex PCR; TCRdb stores in-frame clones only, minus some. V and J calls and clone size are given by that table; D and trimming were obtained from the DNA. The sample lists 130,000 to 150,000 clones; over 70% were seen once. This clone was observed at least ten times. The junction does not match germline at one end; this may be a read error. The CDR3 loop spans 16 amino acids. The germline CDR1 and CDR2 sequences are MNHEY and SMNVEV (reference sequence).

The rearrangement links TRBV27 to TRBJ2-3; perhaps TRBD1 as D (8 bases). The sequenced sample was peripheral blood. The receptor comes from a man between 70 and 80 years old who had recovered from COVID-19. This CDR3 reads CASRLYGQGGTDTQYF. For the CDR3, the DNA is TGTGCCAGCAGGTTATACGGACAGGGAGGGACAGATACGCAGTATTTT.